This T cell receptor beta chain was recorded in a study of shared clonotypes between healthy human individuals. In the study overall: Donors, aged 18 to 49, were a couple of women and three men. Regarding the study as a whole: Sequencing depth was expected to influence donor clonotype sharing. Of the naive CD4 clonotypes, about 5% were shared across several donors. Donor scarcity curtailed the genetic and exposure-history diversity represented herein.

Terminally differentiated effector memory CD45RA+ cells were excluded from the naive CD8 cells, which were CD45RO-negative and positively selected for CCR7. Trimming pared 3 bases from V and 8 bases from J, leaving 13 bases between. This CDR3 is built from 14 residues. Germline loops: CDR1 SEHNR, CDR2 FQNEAQ (reference sequence). The data were produced by immunoSEQ multiplex PCR, yet TCRdb's version contains in-frame clones alone and is incomplete. The sample has around 1.9 million clones; just under 95% are singletons. With regard to this clone: What it binds is unknown.

Sequencing was carried out using naive CD8+ T cells from PBMCs. The chain recombines TRBV7-9 with TRBJ1-4, with a weak D call TRBD1 (6 bases). This receptor was taken from a man aged 18 to 29 in good health. Some clones in this sample may be carry-over from other donors' samples. CDR3 nucleotide sequence: TGTGCCAGCAGCTTTTTACAGGGTGGGGAAAAACTGTTTTTT. Amino acids: CASSFLQGGEKLFF.